This T cell receptor beta chain stems from a study of blood T cells in healthy people across ages. Each sample used at least 6.5 million PBMCs. A sample-barcoded 5' primer and a J-beta primer mix were used in a second PCR of about 7 to 12 cycles. The yield of each sample was at least 2.5 million CDR3-containing paired-end reads. TCRdb re-derived calls from the 5' RACE reads in MiXCR, one entry per CDR3 protein. Among 1.5 million to 2 million distinct CDR3 sequences listed, roughly 50% were seen once. This clonotype has more than one count but fewer than ten. Its antigen is still unknown. Findings and limits, study-wide: PBMCs left unsorted prevented a conclusive naive versus antigen-experienced comparison.

The TCR comes from a woman between 40 and 55 years old in good health. The sequenced sample was blood.

The CDR3 DNA is TGTGCCAGCGTGGGGGGGCGTGGCACAGATACGCAGTATTTT. Amino acids: CASVGGRGTDTQYF. The V call is TRBV7-2, the J call TRBJ2-3; D is perhaps TRBD2 (7 bases). V dropped 8 bases and J dropped 1 base, with 13 bases sitting between them. Germline CDR1 reads SGHTA; CDR2 reads FQGNSA. This CDR3 has 14 residues.